The 4 T cell receptor beta chains below were found in one sample sequenced in a study of blood T cells in healthy people across ages. Next came a second PCR, run for about 7 to 12 cycles, which used a sample-barcoded 5' primer along with a J-beta primer mix. TCRdb re-derived calls from the 5' RACE reads in MiXCR, one entry per CDR3 protein. This sample has hundreds of thousands of distinct CDR3 sequences, with about 42% found just once. Sequenced sample: blood. These receptors came from a man in his fifties or sixties in good health.

This clonotype showed up many times. The rearrangement uses TRBV20-1 and TRBJ2-7, with D maybe TRBD1 (7 bases). V dropped 0 bases and J dropped 1 base, with 10 bases sitting between them. The CDR3 covers 14 residues. Germline loops: CDR1 DFQATT, CDR2 SNEGSKA (reference sequence). The CDR3 loop is CSARDPGGSYEQYF. In DNA, the CDR3 is TGCAGTGCTAGAGATCCAGGGGGGTCCTACGAGCAGTACTTC.

The J gene is TRBJ1-6, the V gene TRBV12-3 or TRBV12-4; D uncertain. V shed 5 bases and J shed 7 bases, with 9 bases lying between them. CDR3 size: 13 residues. The CDR3 protein is CASSPAENSPLHF. The CDR3 DNA reads as TGTGCCAGCAGTCCAGCCGAGAATTCACCCCTCCACTTT.

This rearrangement joins TRBV5-1 to TRBJ2-1; possible D gene TRBD1, 5 bases. Trimming took off 0 bases at V and 8 bases at J, with 12 bases between the two ends. This CDR3 has 14 residues. Germline CDR1 and CDR2: SGHRS and YFSETQ. CDR3 loop: CASSLARDTHEQFF. CDR3 DNA sequence: TGCGCCAGCAGCTTGGCCAGGGATACACATGAGCAGTTCTTC.

In nucleotides, the CDR3 is TGTGCCACCTGGGACACCAAACGAAGCTATGGCTACACCTTC. This gives the protein CATWDTKRSYGYTF. This chain uses TRBV7-2 with TRBJ1-2; D might be TRBD1 (6 bases). Trimming took off 10 bases at V and 4 bases at J, with 19 bases between the two ends. Germline V gives CDR1 SGHTA, CDR2 FQGNSA. CDR3 length equals 14 residues. Complete variable domain (other parts from reference TRBV7-2 and TRBJ1-2): GAGVSQSPSNKVTEKGKDVELRCDPISGHTALYWYRQSLGQGLEFLIYFQGNSAPDKSGLPSDRFSAERTGGSVSTLTIQRTQQEDSAVYLCATWDTKRSYGYTFGSGTRLTVV.